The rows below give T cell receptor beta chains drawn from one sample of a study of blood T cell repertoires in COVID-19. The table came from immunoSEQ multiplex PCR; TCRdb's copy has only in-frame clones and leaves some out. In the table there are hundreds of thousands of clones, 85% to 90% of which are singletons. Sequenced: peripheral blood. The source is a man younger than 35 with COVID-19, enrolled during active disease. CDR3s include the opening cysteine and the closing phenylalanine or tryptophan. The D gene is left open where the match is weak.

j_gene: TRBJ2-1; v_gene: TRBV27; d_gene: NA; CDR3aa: CASSSYLGGILYNEQFF
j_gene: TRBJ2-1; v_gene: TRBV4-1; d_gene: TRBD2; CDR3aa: CASSLHGTSGRGSYNEQFF
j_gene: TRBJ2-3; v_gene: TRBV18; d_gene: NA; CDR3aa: CASSPLQGSEDTQYF
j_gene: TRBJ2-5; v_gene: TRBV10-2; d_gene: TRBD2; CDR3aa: CASRRGGQSETQYF
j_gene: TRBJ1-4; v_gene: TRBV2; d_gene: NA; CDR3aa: CASSGGGNEKLFF
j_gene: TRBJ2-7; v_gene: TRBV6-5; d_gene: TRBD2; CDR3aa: CASAGGFYEQYF
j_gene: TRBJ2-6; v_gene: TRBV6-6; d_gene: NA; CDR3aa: CASSSGPLSGANVLTF
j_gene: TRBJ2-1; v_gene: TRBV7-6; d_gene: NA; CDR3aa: CASSLDYSGGEQFF
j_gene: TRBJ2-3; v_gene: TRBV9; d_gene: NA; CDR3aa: CASSQGDTQYF
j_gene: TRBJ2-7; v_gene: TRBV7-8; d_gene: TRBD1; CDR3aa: CASSLQRTGWNEQYF
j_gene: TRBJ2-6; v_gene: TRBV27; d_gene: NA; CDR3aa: CASSFGTFGANVLTF
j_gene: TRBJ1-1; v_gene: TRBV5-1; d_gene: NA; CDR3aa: CASSLVVGGNTEAFF
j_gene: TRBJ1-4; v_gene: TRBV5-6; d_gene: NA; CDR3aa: CASSSGQHEKLFF
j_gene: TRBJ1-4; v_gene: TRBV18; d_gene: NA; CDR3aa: CASSPERAEKLFF
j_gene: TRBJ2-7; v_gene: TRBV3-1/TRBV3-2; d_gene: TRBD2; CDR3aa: CASSPFLAGYEQYF
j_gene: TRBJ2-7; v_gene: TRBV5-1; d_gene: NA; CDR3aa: CASSLEPGPSYEQYF
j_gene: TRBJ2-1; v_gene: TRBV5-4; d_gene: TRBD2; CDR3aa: CASSFAKRGPGNEQFF
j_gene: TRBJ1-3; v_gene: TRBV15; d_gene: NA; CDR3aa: CATSRDRGPGNTIYF
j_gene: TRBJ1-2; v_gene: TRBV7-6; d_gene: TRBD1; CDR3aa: CASSRVPTGEQYGYTF
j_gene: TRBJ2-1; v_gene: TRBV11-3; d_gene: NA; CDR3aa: CASSPQAGYNEQFF
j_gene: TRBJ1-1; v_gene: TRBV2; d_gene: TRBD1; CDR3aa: CASSSDRPGNTEAFF
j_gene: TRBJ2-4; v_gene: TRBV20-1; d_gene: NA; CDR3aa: CSASLADRVSIQYF
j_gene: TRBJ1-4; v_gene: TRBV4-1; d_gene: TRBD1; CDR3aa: CASSTQGVTNEKLFF
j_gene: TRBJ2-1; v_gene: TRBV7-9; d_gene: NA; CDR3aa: CASSFSSDEQFF
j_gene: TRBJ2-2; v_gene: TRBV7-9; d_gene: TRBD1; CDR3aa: CAIPRDRGPRAGELFF
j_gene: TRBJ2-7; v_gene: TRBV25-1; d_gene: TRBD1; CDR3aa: CASSAGTGDYEQYF
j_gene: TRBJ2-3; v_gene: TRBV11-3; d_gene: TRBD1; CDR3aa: CASTGTGGDTQYF
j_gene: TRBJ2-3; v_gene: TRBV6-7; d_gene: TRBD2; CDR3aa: CDLGGGRTDTQYF
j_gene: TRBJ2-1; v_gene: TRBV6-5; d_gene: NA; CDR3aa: CASRPGVYNEQFF
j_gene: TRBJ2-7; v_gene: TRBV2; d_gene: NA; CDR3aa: CASSDGDSYEQYF
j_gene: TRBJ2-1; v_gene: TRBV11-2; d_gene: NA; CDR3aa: CASSRGGKSDEQFF
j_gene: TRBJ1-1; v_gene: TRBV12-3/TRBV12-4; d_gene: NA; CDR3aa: CASIADTEAFF
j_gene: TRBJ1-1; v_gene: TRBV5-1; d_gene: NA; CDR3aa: CASSYQGIEAFF
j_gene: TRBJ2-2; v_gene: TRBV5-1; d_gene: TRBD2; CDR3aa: CASTSNPAGFESGELFF
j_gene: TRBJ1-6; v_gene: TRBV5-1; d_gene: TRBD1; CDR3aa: CASSLGQGNSPLHF
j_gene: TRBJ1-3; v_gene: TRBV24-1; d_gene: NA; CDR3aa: CATSDPGTGNTIYF
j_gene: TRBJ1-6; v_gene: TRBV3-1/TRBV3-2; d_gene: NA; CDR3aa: CASSNRTNNSPLHF
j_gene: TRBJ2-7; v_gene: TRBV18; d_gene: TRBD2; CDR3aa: CASSPPGGEASEQYF
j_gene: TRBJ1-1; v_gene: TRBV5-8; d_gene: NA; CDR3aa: CASSPGQVMNTEAFF
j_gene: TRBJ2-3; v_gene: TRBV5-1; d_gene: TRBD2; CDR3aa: CASSLGDYTDTQYF
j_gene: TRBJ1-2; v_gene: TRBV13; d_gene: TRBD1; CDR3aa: CASSRTGEPYGYTF
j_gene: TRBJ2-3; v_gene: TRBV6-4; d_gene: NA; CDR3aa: CASSSDRRTDTQYF
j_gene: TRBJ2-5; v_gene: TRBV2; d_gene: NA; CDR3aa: CASSEEGRQTQYF
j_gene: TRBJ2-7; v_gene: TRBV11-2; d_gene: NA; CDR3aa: CASSLSDRYEQYF
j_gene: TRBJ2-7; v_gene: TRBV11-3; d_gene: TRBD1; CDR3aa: CASSRGTGYEQYF
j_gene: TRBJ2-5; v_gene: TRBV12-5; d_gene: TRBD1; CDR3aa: CASGGTGETQYF
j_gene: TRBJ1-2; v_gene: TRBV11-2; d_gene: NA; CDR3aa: CASSSSPPQGGYTF
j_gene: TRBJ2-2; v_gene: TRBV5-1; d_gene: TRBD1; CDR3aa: CASSLGTGRTGELFF
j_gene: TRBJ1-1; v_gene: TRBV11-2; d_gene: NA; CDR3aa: CASQQKYTEAFF
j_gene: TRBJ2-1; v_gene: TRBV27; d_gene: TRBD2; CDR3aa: CASSFGSGASNEQFF
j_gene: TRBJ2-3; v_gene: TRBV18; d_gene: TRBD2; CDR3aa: CASSPKRGSTDTQYF